This record concerns one T cell receptor (beta chain) sequence. Germline V gene sequence: CDR1 SGHAT, CDR2 FQNNGV. The CDR3 is 14 residues long. V was trimmed by 2 bases and J by 6 bases, leaving 11 bases between them. Profiling relied on immunoSEQ multiplex PCR, and the TCRdb table lists in-frame clones only, not all of them. The data hold roughly 60,000 clones, with about nine tenths observed a single time. This specimen belongs to a study of OX40 agonist ivuxolimab in advanced cancers. The V gene is TRBV11-2, the J gene TRBJ2-4, with D unresolved. The sequence came from an adult with an advanced solid tumor such as melanoma, head and neck, liver or kidney cancer. Specimen: CD4+ or CD8+ T cells sorted from blood, collected in a trial of the OX40 agonist ivuxolimab. CDR3: CASSLLLGGNIQYF. CDR3 nucleotide sequence: TGTGCCAGCAGCTTACTTCTCGGCGGAAACATTCAGTACTTC.